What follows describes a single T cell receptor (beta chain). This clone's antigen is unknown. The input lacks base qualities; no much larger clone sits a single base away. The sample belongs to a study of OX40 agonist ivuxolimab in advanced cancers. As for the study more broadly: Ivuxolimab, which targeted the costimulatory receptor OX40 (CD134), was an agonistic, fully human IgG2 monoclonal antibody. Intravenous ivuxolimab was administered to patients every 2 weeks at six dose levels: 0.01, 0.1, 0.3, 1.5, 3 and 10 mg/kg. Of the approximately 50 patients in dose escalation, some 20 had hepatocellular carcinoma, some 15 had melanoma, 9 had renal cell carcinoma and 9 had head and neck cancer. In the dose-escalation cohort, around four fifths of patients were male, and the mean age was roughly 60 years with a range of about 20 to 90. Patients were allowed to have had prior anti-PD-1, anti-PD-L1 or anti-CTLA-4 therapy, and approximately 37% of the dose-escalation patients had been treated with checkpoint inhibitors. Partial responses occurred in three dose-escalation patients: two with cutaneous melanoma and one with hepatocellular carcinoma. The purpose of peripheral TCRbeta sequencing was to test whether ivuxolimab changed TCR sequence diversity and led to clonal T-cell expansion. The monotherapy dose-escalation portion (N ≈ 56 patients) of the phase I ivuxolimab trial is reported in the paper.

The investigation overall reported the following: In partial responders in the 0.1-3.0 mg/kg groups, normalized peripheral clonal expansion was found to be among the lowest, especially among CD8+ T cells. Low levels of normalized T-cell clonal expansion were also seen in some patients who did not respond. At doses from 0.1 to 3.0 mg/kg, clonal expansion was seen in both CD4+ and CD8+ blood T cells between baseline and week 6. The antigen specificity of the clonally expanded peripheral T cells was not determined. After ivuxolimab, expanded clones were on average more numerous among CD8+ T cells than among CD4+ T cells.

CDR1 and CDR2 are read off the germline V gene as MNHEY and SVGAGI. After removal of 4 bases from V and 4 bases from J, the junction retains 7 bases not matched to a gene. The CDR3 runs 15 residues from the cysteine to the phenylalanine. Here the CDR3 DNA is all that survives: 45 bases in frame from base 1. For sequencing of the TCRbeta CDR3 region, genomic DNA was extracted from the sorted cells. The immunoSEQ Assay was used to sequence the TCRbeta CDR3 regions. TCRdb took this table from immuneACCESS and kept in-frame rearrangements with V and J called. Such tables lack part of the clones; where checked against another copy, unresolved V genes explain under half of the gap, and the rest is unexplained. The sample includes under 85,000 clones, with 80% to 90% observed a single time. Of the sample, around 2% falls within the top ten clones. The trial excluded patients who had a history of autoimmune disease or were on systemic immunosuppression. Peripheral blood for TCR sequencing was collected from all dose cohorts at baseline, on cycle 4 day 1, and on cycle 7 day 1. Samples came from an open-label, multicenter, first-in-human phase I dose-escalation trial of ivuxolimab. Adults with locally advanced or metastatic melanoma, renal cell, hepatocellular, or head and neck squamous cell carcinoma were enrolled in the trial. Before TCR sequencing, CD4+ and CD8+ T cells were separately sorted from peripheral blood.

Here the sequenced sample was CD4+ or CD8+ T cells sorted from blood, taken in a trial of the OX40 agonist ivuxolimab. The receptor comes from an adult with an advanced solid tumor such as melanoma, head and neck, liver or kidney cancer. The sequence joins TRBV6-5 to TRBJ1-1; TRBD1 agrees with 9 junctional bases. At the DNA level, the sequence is TGTGCCAGCAGTTGGCGTACAGGGGGCGGCACTGAAGCTTTCTTT. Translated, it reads CASSWRTGGGTEAFF.